The T cell receptor delta chain under discussion was sequenced for a study of gamma-delta T cells after stem cell transplantation. By its share, this clone is medium-sized (0.01 to 0.1%). TCRdb called clones anew from the RT-PCR reads with CATT. Of about 7,800 delta-chain clones listed, approximately 15% are singletons. The CDR3 length is 17 residues. The V segment lost 3 bases and the J segment 2 bases; nucleotides outside the gene matches: 7. Germline loops: CDR1 TSWWSYY, CDR2 QGS. Sequenced input: gamma-delta T cells. This sequence originates from a human donor. It is not recorded whose cells these are; they may come from a transplant donor. The chain has TRDV1 and TRDJ1; 12 bases agree with TRDD3. The CDR3 DNA reads TGTGCTCTTGGGGACCCCACTGGGGGATACAGTACCGATAAACTCATCTTT. It yields the protein CALGDPTGGYSTDKLIF.